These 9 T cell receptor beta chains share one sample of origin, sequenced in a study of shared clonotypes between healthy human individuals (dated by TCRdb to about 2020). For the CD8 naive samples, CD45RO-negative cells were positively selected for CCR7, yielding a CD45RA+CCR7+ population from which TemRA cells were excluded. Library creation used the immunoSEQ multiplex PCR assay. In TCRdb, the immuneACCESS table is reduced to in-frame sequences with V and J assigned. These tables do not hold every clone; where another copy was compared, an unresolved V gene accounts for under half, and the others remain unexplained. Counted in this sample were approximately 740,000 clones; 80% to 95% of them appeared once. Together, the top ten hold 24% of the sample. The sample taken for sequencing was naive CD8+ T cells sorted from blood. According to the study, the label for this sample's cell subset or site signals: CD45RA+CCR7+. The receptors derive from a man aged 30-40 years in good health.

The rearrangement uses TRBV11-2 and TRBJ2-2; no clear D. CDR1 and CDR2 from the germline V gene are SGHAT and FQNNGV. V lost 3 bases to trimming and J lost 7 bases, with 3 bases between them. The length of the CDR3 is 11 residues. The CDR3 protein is CASSFRGELFF. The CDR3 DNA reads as TGTGCCAGCAGCTTTCGCGGGGAGCTGTTTTTT.

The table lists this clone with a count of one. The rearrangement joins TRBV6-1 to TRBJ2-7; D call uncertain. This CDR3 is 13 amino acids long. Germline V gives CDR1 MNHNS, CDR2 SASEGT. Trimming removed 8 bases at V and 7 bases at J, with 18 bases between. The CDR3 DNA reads TGTGCCAGCCGGGCCCCCCAGGAGAGGGAGCAGTACTTC. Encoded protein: CASRAPQEREQYF.

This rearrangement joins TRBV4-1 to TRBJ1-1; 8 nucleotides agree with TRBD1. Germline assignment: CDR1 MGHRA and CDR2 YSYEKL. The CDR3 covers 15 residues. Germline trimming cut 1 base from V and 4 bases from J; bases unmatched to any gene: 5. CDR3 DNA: TGCGCCAGCAGCCAAGGGACAGGGTTGGGCACTGAAGCTTTCTTT. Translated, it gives CASSQGTGLGTEAFF.

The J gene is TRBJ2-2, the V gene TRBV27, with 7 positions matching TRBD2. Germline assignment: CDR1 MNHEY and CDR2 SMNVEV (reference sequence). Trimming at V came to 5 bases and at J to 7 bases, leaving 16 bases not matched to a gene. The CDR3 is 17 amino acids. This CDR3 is CASSSALGGIRFGELFF. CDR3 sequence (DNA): TGTGCCAGCAGTAGTGCCCTGGGAGGGATAAGATTCGGGGAGCTGTTTTTT.

CDR3 loop: CASSLPIGSYEQYF. In DNA, the CDR3 is TGTGCCAGCAGTTTACCTATTGGGTCCTACGAGCAGTACTTC. The chain links TRBV28 to TRBJ2-7, with D unresolved. Germline CDR1 MDHEN, CDR2 SYDVKM. This CDR3 has 14 residues. V dropped 2 bases and J dropped 1 base, with 9 bases sitting between them.

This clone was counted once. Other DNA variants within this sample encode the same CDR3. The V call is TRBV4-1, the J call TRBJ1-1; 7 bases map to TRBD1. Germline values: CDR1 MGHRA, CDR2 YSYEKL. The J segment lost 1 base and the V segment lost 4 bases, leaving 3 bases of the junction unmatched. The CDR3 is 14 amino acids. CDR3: CASSPRQGNTEAFF. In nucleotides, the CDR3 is TGCGCCAGCAGCCCTCGACAGGGGAACACTGAAGCTTTCTTT.

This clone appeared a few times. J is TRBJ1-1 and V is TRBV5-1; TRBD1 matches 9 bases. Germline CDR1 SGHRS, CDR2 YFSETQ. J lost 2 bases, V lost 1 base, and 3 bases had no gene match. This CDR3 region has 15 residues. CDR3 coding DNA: TGCGCCAGCAGCTTGAAGGGACAGGGAAACACTGAAGCTTTCTTT. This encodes CASSLKGQGNTEAFF.

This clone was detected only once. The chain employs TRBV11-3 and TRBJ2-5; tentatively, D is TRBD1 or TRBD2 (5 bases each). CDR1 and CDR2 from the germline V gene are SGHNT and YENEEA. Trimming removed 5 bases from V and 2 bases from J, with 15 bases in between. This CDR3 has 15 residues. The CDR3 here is CASSSRGEGQETQYF. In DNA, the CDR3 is TGTGCCAGCAGCAGTAGGGGTGAGGGACAAGAGACCCAGTACTTC. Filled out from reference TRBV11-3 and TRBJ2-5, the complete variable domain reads EAGVVQSPRYKIIEKKQPVAFWCNPISGHNTLYWYLQNLGQGPELLIRYENEEAVDDSQLPKDRFSAERLKGVDSTLKIQPAELGDSAVYLCASSSRGEGQETQYFGPGTRLLVL.

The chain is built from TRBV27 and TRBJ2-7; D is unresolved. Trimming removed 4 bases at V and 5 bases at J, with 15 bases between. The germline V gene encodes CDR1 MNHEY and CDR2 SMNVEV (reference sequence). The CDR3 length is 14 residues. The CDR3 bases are TGTGCCAGCAGTTACTACGGCGCTATAAACGAGCAGTACTTC. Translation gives CASSYYGAINEQYF.